Listed here is a single T cell receptor beta chain. Its antigen specificity is not known. No base quality information exists; no much larger clone differs at one position. Per the germline V gene, SGHVS is the CDR1 and FNYEAQ is the CDR2. The CDR3 runs 16 amino acids, cysteine and phenylalanine included. Only the CDR3 region is kept as DNA, spanning 48 bases read in frame from base 1. A distance of 14 bases separates the germline ends of V and J, which lose 5 bases and 0 bases respectively. This entry belongs to a study of long-term antiretroviral therapy in people with HIV (dated by TCRdb to 2021 to 2024). About the full investigation: The earliest samples were collected about a decade before the 2015 WHO recommendation for immediate ART, when ART was typically delayed until CD4 counts fell. A retrospective serial study tested whether ART initiation and durable HIV suppression were associated with changes in peripheral blood TRB repertoire composition and diversity. From 30 to 35 adults with confirmed HIV infection, the cohort provided 192 cryopreserved PBMC samples, gathered serially across a mean of about six years (range 1-12). Among the 30 or so participants with HIV, more than ten were female. No cross-contamination during QIAcube processing was seen in test extractions of a monoclonal T-cell line run alongside around 34 polyclonal samples.

Inclusion was restricted to participants for whom at least one PBMC sample before ART initiation and at least two post-ART samples were available. All participants with HIV were treated in the United States of America. Before DNA extraction, cryopreserved samples of about 0.9-10 million PBMC were thawed and then washed. At the time of the earliest PBMC sample, participants with HIV were aged between about 23 and 55 years. PBMC samples from each participant spanned 1-4 timepoints before ART initiation and 2-8 timepoints after ART initiation, with a median of 7 samples. For every participant, serial HIV viral load, CD4+ T-cell count, ART history and demographic data were obtained. Genomic DNA was extracted from unsorted PBMC with a Qiagen kit on a QIAcube, processed in batches of 12 samples. Broader findings and caveats from the paper: The samples span the years 2004 to 2017, and the ART regimens used may be less effective than current regimens. Expanded TRB clones identified before ART initiation dominated the repertoire across all time points, though the dominance fluctuated and decreased in many PLHIV after ART. Compared with controls, HIV repertoires had narrower CDR3 length ranges, and the network structure pointed to an antigen-experienced repertoire that shifted only slightly toward naive after ART. Owing to limited PBMC availability, only the TCR beta chain was sequenced, without alpha chain pairing. Because pre-ART samples had limited cell numbers, unsorted PBMC were profiled rather than sorted CD4+ and CD8+ T cells. Starting ART was linked to a significant rise in TRB diversity, yet even after long-term ART the diversity remained significantly lower than in transplant donor controls. No data were available on ART adherence, viral resistance or therapy changes, limiting inferences about post-ART repertoire changes.

The immunoSEQ hsTCRB v3.0 assay was used at survey level resolution to sequence the TRB variable region. The target sequencing depth for TRB was 40,000-50,000 T-cell genomes per sample. Pooled TRB libraries were sequenced on an Illumina MiSeq with a v3 150-cycle kit. The authors' analysis ran thus. Repertoire analysis ran in R within a reproducible Nextflow workflow covering QC, data transformation and analysis. LymphoSeq2, an R package for exploring AIRR-Seq data, was used to implement custom analyses. After excluding a handful of samples that yielded fewer than 5000 total TRB sequences, fewer than 200 HIV repertoires remained for analysis. Among the approximately 190 HIV repertoires that were kept, 59 were collected before ART initiation and roughly 130 were collected after ART initiation. Each repertoire was downsampled to 5000 TRB nucleotide sequences, and summary statistics were averaged across 100 downsampling iterations. TRB sequences were retained for analysis only if CDR3 regions of at least seven amino acids were present. Diversity was assessed using a clonality score derived from Shannon entropy and using the Gini coefficient. In the repertoire networks, any two of the top 5000 CDR3 amino acid sequences were connected whenever the two sequences differed by an edit distance of one. Antigen specificity groups and MHC restriction were predicted for TRB CDR3 amino acid sequences with GLIPH2. CDR3 amino acid sequences were matched against VDJdb and McPAS-TCR to flag known CMV, EBV, HIV or tissue antigen associations. Pre-ART, post-ART and control groups were compared with Wilcoxon signed-rank tests and Holm-Bonferroni correction. What TCRdb holds here is the immuneACCESS table cut down to in-frame rearrangements. Part of the clones is not present; checked against another copy, under half of the missing clones reflect an unresolved V gene, and the others are unexplained. V, J and clone size derive from that table, while D and trimming were established from the DNA sequence. For this sample there are approximately 27,000 clones; about 90% appear just once. Roughly 4% of the sample is held by the ten biggest clonotypes.

This TCR was recovered from a woman younger than 35 with HIV. The source was unsorted PBMCs, collected 1.8 years after starting antiretroviral therapy. This chain is built from TRBV7-6 and TRBJ1-3; 6 matching bases give a weak D call of TRBD1. The CDR3 amino acid sequence is: CASSGATGLSGNTIYF. The nucleotides are TGTGCCAGCAGCGGTGCGACAGGTCTCTCTGGAAACACCATATATTTT.